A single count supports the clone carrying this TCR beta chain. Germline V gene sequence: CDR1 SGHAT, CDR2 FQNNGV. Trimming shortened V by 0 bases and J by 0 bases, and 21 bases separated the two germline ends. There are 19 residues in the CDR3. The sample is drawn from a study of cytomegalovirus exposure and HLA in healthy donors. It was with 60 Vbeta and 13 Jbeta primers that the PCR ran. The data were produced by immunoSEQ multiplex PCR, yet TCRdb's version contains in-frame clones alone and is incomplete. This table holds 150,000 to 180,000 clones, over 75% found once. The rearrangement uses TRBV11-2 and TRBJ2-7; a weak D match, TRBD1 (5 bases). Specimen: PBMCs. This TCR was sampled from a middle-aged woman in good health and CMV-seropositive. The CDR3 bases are TGTGCCAGCAGCTTAGAAAGACAGACATGGCGGTTTAGCTCCTACGAGCAGTACTTC. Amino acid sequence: CASSLERQTWRFSSYEQYF.